Below are 8 T cell receptor beta chains sequenced from a single sample in a study of long-term antiretroviral therapy in people with HIV. At the survey level, the v3.0 immunoSEQ assay was run. Generated by immunoSEQ multiplex PCR, the TCRdb table keeps only in-frame clones and is missing some. The repertoire holds some 31,000 clones, approximately 95% seen once, with around 7.9% in the top ten. This specimen consisted of unsorted PBMCs, obtained 5.3 years after starting antiretroviral therapy. These receptors were collected from a man between 25 and 39 years old with HIV.

This rearrangement joins TRBV6-5 to TRBJ1-3; D uncertain. The CDR3 has 14 residues. Germline V gene data show CDR1 as MNHEY and CDR2 as SVGAGI. Trimming cost V 2 bases and J 4 bases, with 9 bases left between them. The CDR3 region is CASSYIGIGNTIYF. CDR3 bases: TGTGCCAGCAGTTACATCGGCATCGGAAACACCATATATTTT.

V gene TRBV27 combines with J gene TRBJ2-7; D perhaps matches TRBD1 (6 bases). The CDR3 runs 13 residues. Germline lookup yields CDR1 MNHEY and CDR2 SMNVEV (reference sequence). With 5 bases removed from V and 3 bases from J, the gap between germline ends came to 11 bases. CDR3: CASSVTGYYEQYF. For the CDR3, the DNA is TGTGCCAGCAGTGTAACAGGGTACTACGAGCAGTACTTC.

This chain joins TRBV7-3 and TRBJ2-1; unclear D gene. This CDR3 has 13 amino acids. Trimming took off 0 bases at V and 5 bases at J, with 5 bases between the two ends. Germline values: CDR1 SGHTA, CDR2 FQGTGA. DNA for the CDR3: TGTGCCAGCAGCTTAACAGGGAACAATGAGCAGTTCTTC. Translated: CASSLTGNNEQFF.

This chain uses TRBV7-6 with TRBJ2-5; TRBD1 agrees at 9 bases. After removal of 5 bases from V and 3 bases from J, the junction contained 7 bases not matched to a gene. This CDR3 is built from 15 residues. Germline V gene data show CDR1 as SGHVS and CDR2 as FNYEAQ. The CDR3 region is CASSARDRVEETQYF. The CDR3 DNA sequence: TGTGCCAGCAGCGCCCGGGACAGGGTGGAAGAGACCCAGTACTTC.

V usage is TRBV2 and J usage is TRBJ2-3, with D maybe TRBD1 (6 bases). Germline CDR1 reads SNHLY; CDR2 reads FYNNEI. Trimming shortened V by 6 bases and J by 5 bases, and 15 bases separated the two germline ends. This CDR3 is built from 14 residues. Here the CDR3 reads CASSARDTLDTQYF. The CDR3 DNA sequence: TGTGCCAGCAGCGCCCGGGACACCCTAGATACGCAGTATTTT.

The chain has TRBV7-3 and TRBJ2-1; perhaps TRBD2 as D (5 bases). CDR3 length: 14 amino acids. V lost 2 bases and J lost 5, with 10 bases in between. Germline CDR1 reads SGHTA; CDR2 reads FQGTGA. The CDR3 sequence: CASSLSGVDNEQFF. The CDR3 coding sequence is TGTGCCAGCAGCTTATCCGGGGTCGACAATGAGCAGTTCTTC. Combining the CDR3 with reference TRBV7-3 and TRBJ2-1 gives the whole variable domain GAGVSQTPSNKVTEKGKYVELRCDPISGHTALYWYRQSLGQGPEFLIYFQGTGAADDSGLPNDRFFAVRPEGSVSTLKIQRTERGDSAVYLCASSLSGVDNEQFFGPGTRLTVL.

This chain uses TRBV4-1 with TRBJ1-2, with TRBD1 matching 8 bases. Germline lookup yields CDR1 MGHRA and CDR2 YSYEKL. V shed 3 bases, J shed 5 bases, and the junction held 11 bases outside the gene matches. CDR3 size: 16 residues. The CDR3 DNA is TGCGCCAGCAGCCAGGTCCCGGGACAGGACCTTTATGGCTACACCTTC. It specifies CASSQVPGQDLYGYTF.

The V gene is TRBV6-5, the J gene TRBJ1-5, with D hard to call. Germline CDR1 is MNHEY and CDR2 is SVGAGI. The length of the CDR3 is 12 residues. Trimming left V 4 bases short and J 4 bases short, with 5 bases between. CDR3 region: CASSSLNQPQHF. For the CDR3, the DNA is TGTGCCAGCAGTTCTCTAAATCAGCCCCAGCATTTT.